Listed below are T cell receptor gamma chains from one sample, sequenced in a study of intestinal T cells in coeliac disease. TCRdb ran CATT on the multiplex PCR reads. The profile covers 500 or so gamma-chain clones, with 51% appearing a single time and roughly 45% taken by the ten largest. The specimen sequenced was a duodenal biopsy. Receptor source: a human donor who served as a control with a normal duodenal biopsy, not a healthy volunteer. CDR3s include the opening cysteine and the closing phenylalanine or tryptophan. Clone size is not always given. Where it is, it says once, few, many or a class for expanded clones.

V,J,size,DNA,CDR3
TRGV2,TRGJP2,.,TGTGCCCACCTGGCCTGGAGGGGGCCGACTTATAGTAGTGATTGGATCAAGACGTTT,CAHLAWRGPTYSSDWIKTF
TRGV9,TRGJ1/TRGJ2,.,TGTGCCTTGTGGGAGTGTGGGGTAACCTTCCTCAACGATTATTATAAGAAACTCTTT,CALWECGVTFLNDYYKKLF
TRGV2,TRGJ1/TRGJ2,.,TGTGCCACCTGGGGACGGGCGCTTTGTAAGAAACTCTTT,CATWGRALCKKLF
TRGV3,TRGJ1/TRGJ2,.,TGTGCCACCTGGGACAGGCCGGTTTCATATAAGAAACTCTTT,CATWDRPVSYKKLF
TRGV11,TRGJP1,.,TGTGCCTGCTGGATTAGCCTGTATACCACTGGTTGGTTCAAGATATTT,CACWISLYTTGWFKIF
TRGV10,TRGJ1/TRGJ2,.,TGTGCGCGTGGGATTATGGCCCAGGGCCATTATTATAAGAAACTCTTT,CARGIMAQGHYYKKLF
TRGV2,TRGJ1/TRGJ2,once,TGTGCACCTGGGACGCTCGACATACATTATAAGAAACTCTTT,CAPGTLDIHYKKLF
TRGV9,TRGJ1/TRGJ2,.,TGTGCCTTGTGGGGGGGTGCCCCTTATTATAAGAAACTCTTT,CALWGGAPYYKKLF
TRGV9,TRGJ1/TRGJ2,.,TGTGCCTTGTGGGAGGTGTGGGGCACCTTCCTCAACGATTATTATAAGAAACTCTTT,CALWEVWGTFLNDYYKKLF
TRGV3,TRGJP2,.,TGTGCCCCAGTCCCGATAATAGTAGCTGATTGGATCAAGACGTTT,CAPVPIIVADWIKTF
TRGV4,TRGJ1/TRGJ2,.,TGTGCCACCTGGGATGTAAGCCATAAGAAACTCTTT,CATWDVSHKKLF
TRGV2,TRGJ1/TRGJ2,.,TGTGCCACCTGGGACAGGAGCCCGAATTATTATAAGAAACTCTTT,CATWDRSPNYYKKLF
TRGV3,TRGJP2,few,TGTGCCCCCAGTCCCGATAATAGTAGTGATTGGATCAAGACGTTT,CAPSPDNSSDWIKTF
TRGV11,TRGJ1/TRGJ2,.,TGTGCCTGCCTGGATTTTCTCTGGGAGAAACTCTTT,CACLDFLWEKLF